The entry below describes one T cell receptor beta chain. Its cognate antigen is unknown. This entry comes from a study of cytomegalovirus exposure and HLA in healthy donors. The PCR employed 60 Vbeta primers together with 13 Jbeta primers. Here immunoSEQ multiplex PCR was the method, and the copy in TCRdb shows in-frame clones only, minus some. Of about 200,000 clones in the sample, more than 75% are singletons; the top ten hold approximately 1.9%. The CDR3 loop spans 15 amino acids. V shed 4 bases and J 3 bases; nucleotides not matched to a gene: 7. Germline CDR1 and CDR2: SGHTA and FQGNSA. Overall study findings and caveats: Trimming of TCR beta V- and J-genes showed a link, identified in a later analysis, to a missense DCLRE1C variant.

The TCR was taken from a young woman in good health and CMV-seronegative. V usage is TRBV7-2 and J usage is TRBJ2-3; 7 nucleotides agree with TRBD1. The specimen sequenced was PBMCs. The DNA of the CDR3 is TGTGCCAGCAGCTCCGGTAGGGGGCTTACAGATACGCAGTATTTT. Protein product: CASSSGRGLTDTQYF.